The 32 T cell receptor beta chains below come from one sample, sequenced in a study of shared clonotypes between healthy human individuals. Here immunoSEQ multiplex PCR was the method, and the copy in TCRdb shows in-frame clones only, minus some. The sample consists of roughly 650,000 clones, around 96% of them appearing once. Naive CD8 cells lacked CD45RO and underwent positive selection for CCR7, leaving out terminally differentiated effector memory CD45RA+ cells. The specimen sequenced was naive CD8+ T cells sorted from blood. All receptors derive from a woman younger than 45 in good health.

This clone was found once. The chain carries TRBV5-6 and TRBJ2-1; 9 bases are a match to TRBD2. The V gene end was trimmed by 4 bases and the J gene end by 15 bases; junction bases not matched to a gene: 8. Germline V gene data show CDR1 as SGHDT and CDR2 as YYEEEE. This CDR3 spans 12 amino acids. In nucleotides, the CDR3 is TGTGCCAGCAGCCCCCTAGCGGGATATCTGTTCTTC. It is translated as CASSPLAGYLFF.

This clone was seen only once. The chain carries TRBV27 and TRBJ2-5; possible D gene TRBD1, 6 bases. The assigned J gene may be wrong: the sequence end matches TRBJ2-7 better. Germline V lookup: CDR1 MNHEY, CDR2 SMNVEV (reference sequence). The CDR3 has 14 residues. CDR3 nucleotide sequence: TGTGCCAGCAGTCGGGCAGGGTGGGGGCACGAGCAGTACTTC. Encoded protein: CASSRAGWGHEQYF.

The rearrangement links TRBV10-3 to TRBJ1-1, with a weak D call TRBD1 (6 bases). The CDR3 covers 15 residues. Trimming removed 6 bases at V and 3 bases at J, with 17 bases between. Germline V gene sequence: CDR1 ENHRY, CDR2 SYGVKD. The DNA for the CDR3 is TGTGCCATCAGATATCAGGGGTCCGGCGACACTGAAGCTTTCTTT. It is translated as CAIRYQGSGDTEAFF.

The rearrangement links TRBV21-1 to TRBJ2-3; the table assigns TRBD2, which was not confirmed against the DNA. TRBV21-1 has pseudogene status. This CDR3 region has 17 residues. The CDR3: CASSKISLAGGTDTQYF. The CDR3 nucleotides read TGTGCCAGCAGCAAGATATCCCTAGCAGGAGGCACAGATACGCAGTATTTT.

The chain employs TRBV5-1 and TRBJ2-3; 8 bases match TRBD1. This CDR3 has 17 residues. Germline lookup yields CDR1 SGHRS and CDR2 YFSETQ. The trim removed 4 bases at V and 6 bases at J, leaving 16 bases unmatched. The CDR3 loop is CASSPNGQGWAEDTQYF. CDR3 DNA sequence: TGCGCCAGCAGCCCCAACGGACAGGGTTGGGCGGAGGATACGCAGTATTTT.

The chain recombines TRBV28 with TRBJ2-5; no reliable D call. With 1 base removed from V and 0 bases from J, the gap between germline ends came to 18 bases. This CDR3 has 18 residues. CDR1 and CDR2 (germline): MDHEN, SYDVKM. CDR3 DNA sequence: TGTGCCAGCAGTTTATCCACCCTAGGGCATTCCTACCAAGAGACCCAGTACTTC. Protein sequence: CASSLSTLGHSYQETQYF.

This CDR3 is CASDFSYEQYF. In DNA form, the CDR3 reads TGTGCCAGCGACTTCTCCTACGAGCAGTACTTC. The chain links TRBV2 to TRBJ2-7; no definite D call. CDR3 length equals 11 residues. Germline loops: CDR1 SNHLY, CDR2 FYNNEI. Trimming pared 8 bases from V and 0 bases from J, leaving 5 bases between.

The chain is built from TRBV11-2 and TRBJ1-1; D is ambiguous. V was pared by 5 bases and J by 0 bases, with 16 bases between. This CDR3 spans 16 amino acids. CDR1 is SGHAT, CDR2 FQNNGV, per germline. CDR3 residues: CASSLGLQELNTEAFF. Here the CDR3 DNA reads TGTGCCAGCAGCCTGGGCCTCCAGGAACTGAACACTGAAGCTTTCTTT.

This chain connects TRBV5-8 to TRBJ2-2, with D unresolved. Trimming removed 0 bases at V and 0 bases at J, with 3 bases between. The CDR3 length is 14 residues. CDR1 SGHTS and CDR2 YDEGEE come from the germline V gene. In DNA, the CDR3 is TGTGCCAGCAGCTTGGCTTCGAACACCGGGGAGCTGTTTTTT. It encodes CASSLASNTGELFF. The full variable domain, with the rest looked up from reference TRBV5-8 and TRBJ2-2, is EAGVTQSPTHLIKTRGQQATLRCSPISGHTSVYWYQQALGLGLQFLLWYDEGEERNRGNFPPRFSGRQFPNYSSELNVNALELEDSALYLCASSLASNTGELFFGEGSRLTVL.

DNA for the CDR3: TGTGCCAGCAGCTTGACTAGCGGGTCCTTAAATGAGCAGTTCTTC. Protein sequence: CASSLTSGSLNEQFF. The gene calls are TRBV7-7 and TRBJ2-1; 10 bases map to TRBD2. The CDR3 consists of 15 residues. Germline values: CDR1 SSHAT, CDR2 FNYEAQ (reference sequence). V lost 3 bases and J lost 7; bases outside the gene matches: 6.

The chain employs TRBV4-1 and TRBJ1-2, with D uncertain. The CDR3 totals 16 residues. V lost 3 bases to trimming and J lost 7 bases, with 21 bases between them. In germline, CDR1 is MGHRA, CDR2 YSYEKL. The CDR3 sequence: CASSHQDPPPVGGYTF. CDR3 sequence (DNA): TGCGCCAGCAGCCATCAAGACCCACCCCCGGTGGGTGGCTACACCTTC.

This clone was counted a few times. This sequence joins TRBV5-4 and TRBJ1-4; weak D call: TRBD1 (5 bases). V lost 4 bases and J 10 bases, leaving 11 bases between the germline ends. CDR3 length: 12 amino acids. Per germline, CDR1 SGHNT and CDR2 YYREEE (reference sequence). CDR3 nucleotide sequence: TGTGCCAGCAGCGATAGTAGGGGAAAACTGTTTTTT. Amino acid sequence: CASSDSRGKLFF.

This rearrangement joins TRBV19 to TRBJ2-1; maybe TRBD1 (6 bases). V lost 4 bases to trimming and J lost 4 bases, with 17 bases between them. Germline-derived CDR1 and CDR2 are LNHDA and SQIVND (reference sequence). This CDR3 has 16 amino acids. CDR3 loop: CASSRLTGPGYNEQFF. The CDR3 DNA sequence: TGTGCCAGTAGTAGACTAACAGGGCCGGGATACAATGAGCAGTTCTTC.

This clone has only one observation. The junction differs from germline at one of its ends, possibly a read error. The chain has TRBV5-1 and TRBJ2-5; D remains unclear. The CDR3 is made up of 11 amino acids. Germline-derived CDR1 and CDR2 are SGHRS and YFSETQ. This CDR3 reads CASGFEETQYF. The DNA of the CDR3 is TGCGCCAGCGGCTTTGAAGAGACCCAGTACTTC. The variable domain in full, completed from reference TRBV5-1 and TRBJ2-5, reads KAGVTQTPRYLIKTRGQQVTLSCSPISGHRSVSWYQQTPGQGLQFLFEYFSETQRNKGNFPGRFSGRQFSNSRSEMNVSTLELGDSALYLCASGFEETQYFGPGTRLLVL.

CDR3 in amino acids: CASSQSGARSYEQYF. The CDR3 bases are TGCGCCAGCAGCCAGAGCGGAGCCCGCTCCTACGAGCAGTACTTC. V usage is TRBV4-1 and J usage is TRBJ2-7; TRBD2 is a possible D gene (5 bases). Trimming stripped 3 bases from V and 0 bases from J, with 12 bases between. Germline-derived CDR1 and CDR2 are MGHRA and YSYEKL. This CDR3 is built from 15 residues.

The CDR3 bases are TGTGCCAGCAGCCCGGGACTAGCCAGGTCGGATACGCAGTATTTT. Translating gives CASSPGLARSDTQYF. The gene calls are TRBV28 and TRBJ2-3; 9 bases map to TRBD2. The trim removed 6 bases at V and 6 bases at J, leaving 10 bases unmatched. Per the germline V gene, CDR1 is MDHEN and CDR2 is SYDVKM. CDR3 length: 15 amino acids.

The chain recombines TRBV14 with TRBJ1-1; D is uncertain. This CDR3 spans 12 amino acids. The V gene's germline CDR1 is SGHDN and CDR2 FVKESK. Trimming pared 8 bases from V and 0 bases from J, leaving 7 bases between. The CDR3 DNA sequence: TGTGCCAGCGGAGTGGTGAACACTGAAGCTTTCTTT. Its translation is CASGVVNTEAFF.

The chain combines TRBV5-6 with TRBJ2-7, with TRBD1 as a possible D gene (5 bases). The CDR3 runs 14 residues. Germline V gives CDR1 SGHDT, CDR2 YYEEEE. The V gene lost 6 bases and the J gene lost 3 bases, with 16 bases spanning the gap. The CDR3 protein is CASNLQGFNYEQYF. In DNA, the CDR3 is TGTGCCAGCAACCTTCAGGGATTCAACTACGAGCAGTACTTC. The full variable domain, in which reference TRBV5-6 and TRBJ2-7 provide the parts outside the CDR3, is DAGVTQSPTHLIKTRGQQVTLRCSPKSGHDTVSWYQQALGQGPQFIFQYYEEEERQRGNFPDRFSGHQFPNYSSELNVNALLLGDSALYLCASNLQGFNYEQYFGPGTRLTVT.

This rearrangement joins TRBV2 to TRBJ2-1; the D gene is possibly TRBD2 (5 bases). This CDR3 is 11 amino acids long. Trimming shortened V by 6 bases and J by 7 bases, and 7 bases separated the two germline ends. The germline gives CDR1 SNHLY, CDR2 FYNNEI. In nucleotides, the CDR3 is TGTGCCAGCAGATTAGCGAATGAGCAGTTCTTC. Translated: CASRLANEQFF.

This chain links TRBV13 with TRBJ2-1, with unresolved D. The V end lost 4 bases, the J end lost 7 bases, and 5 bases lay between the germline ends. The germline CDR1 and CDR2 sequences are PRHDT and FYEKMQ (reference sequence). The CDR3 has 11 residues. In DNA form, the CDR3 reads TGTGCCAGCAGCTACGAGAATGAGCAGTTCTTC. The encoded protein is CASSYENEQFF.

Notes on this clone: Different DNA sequences within this sample yield the same CDR3. This chain connects TRBV19 to TRBJ2-7, with TRBD1 matching 9 bases. Germline CDR1 is LNHDA and CDR2 is SQIVND (reference sequence). J was trimmed by 4 bases and V by 3 bases; bases with no gene match: 4. The CDR3 runs to 14 residues. The CDR3 nucleotides are TGTGCCAGTAGTATCGGGACAGGGACGTACGAGCAGTACTTC. Residues: CASSIGTGTYEQYF.

The chain carries TRBV27 and TRBJ1-2; D is undetermined. Trimming shortened V by 3 bases and J by 4 bases, and 9 bases separated the two germline ends. Looked up from germline, CDR1 is MNHEY and CDR2 is SMNVEV (reference sequence). The CDR3 runs 13 residues. DNA of the CDR3: TGTGCCAGCAGTTTGGGGATGGGCTATGGCTACACCTTC. Residues: CASSLGMGYGYTF.

This chain links TRBV4-1 with TRBJ2-7, with D unresolved. Trimming pared 0 bases from V and 3 bases from J, leaving 12 bases between. Germline values: CDR1 MGHRA, CDR2 YSYEKL. The CDR3 consists of 15 residues. CDR3 sequence reads: CASSQDKSALYEQYF. The CDR3 DNA follows: TGCGCCAGCAGCCAAGACAAGTCAGCCCTCTACGAGCAGTACTTC.

The genes are TRBV5-4 and TRBJ2-7; the D gene is possibly TRBD1 (5 bases). The CDR3 totals 14 residues. The V gene lost 5 bases and the J gene lost 0 bases, with 12 bases spanning the gap. The V gene's germline CDR1 is SGHNT and CDR2 YYREEE (reference sequence). CDR3 sequence reads: CASRQTEDSYEQYF. The CDR3 DNA reads TGTGCCAGCAGACAGACAGAAGACTCCTACGAGCAGTACTTC.

Here the CDR3 DNA reads TGTGCCAGCAGCGCGGGGGGACAGGGTGCCGAGCAGTACTTC. Its protein product is CASSAGGQGAEQYF. The chain uses TRBV27 and TRBJ2-5; D is possibly TRBD1 (9 bases). TRBJ2-7 explains the end of the DNA better; the J call may be wrong. The V gene's germline CDR1 is MNHEY and CDR2 SMNVEV (reference sequence). The length of the CDR3 is 14 residues.

The chain carries TRBV29-1 and TRBJ2-1; D remains unclear. This CDR3 has 15 residues. Germline V gives CDR1 SQVTM, CDR2 ANQGSEA. V shed 4 bases and J shed 2 bases, with 15 bases lying between them. The CDR3 is CSVVPFSGAYNEQFF. DNA of the CDR3: TGCAGCGTTGTCCCCTTCTCCGGAGCCTACAATGAGCAGTTCTTC.

As regards this clone: The sample carries other DNA sequences with the same CDR3. This sequence joins TRBV19 and TRBJ2-1; D ambiguous. The V gene's germline CDR1 is LNHDA and CDR2 SQIVND (reference sequence). With 3 bases removed from V and 4 bases from J, the gap between germline ends came to 4 bases. The CDR3 has 12 residues. The CDR3 coding sequence is TGTGCCAGTAGTATGGTATACAATGAGCAGTTCTTC. This codes for CASSMVYNEQFF.

The gene calls are TRBV27 and TRBJ1-1, with D perhaps matching TRBD1 (6 bases). Trimming took off 6 bases at V and 3 bases at J, with 14 bases between the two ends. This CDR3 contains 14 residues. The V gene's germline CDR1 is MNHEY and CDR2 SMNVEV (reference sequence). CDR3: CASRQGGGHTEAFF. The CDR3 nucleotides are TGTGCCAGCAGACAGGGAGGGGGGCACACTGAAGCTTTCTTT.

J is TRBJ2-1 and V is TRBV19; the match to TRBD2 covers 10 bases. CDR1 is LNHDA and CDR2 is SQIVND in the germline V gene (reference sequence). The length of the CDR3 is 16 residues. V shed 4 bases and J 1 base; nucleotides not matched to a gene: 4. CDR3 protein: CASSTMTSGSYNEQFF. Here the CDR3 DNA reads TGTGCCAGTAGTACGATGACTAGCGGGTCCTACAATGAGCAGTTCTTC.

V is TRBV27 and J is TRBJ2-7; TRBD2 is a possible D gene (6 bases). The length of the CDR3 is 15 residues. Trimming pared 0 bases from V and 2 bases from J, leaving 11 bases between. The germline V gene has CDR1 MNHEY and CDR2 SMNVEV (reference sequence). The CDR3 DNA sequence: TGTGCCAGCAGTTTATCTGGGGCGGGAACCTACGAGCAGTACTTC. Its translation is CASSLSGAGTYEQYF.

This rearrangement joins TRBV19 to TRBJ1-5; D uncertain. V was clipped by 0 bases and J by 9 bases, with 12 bases between them. Germline V gene data show CDR1 as LNHDA and CDR2 as SQIVND (reference sequence). The CDR3 covers 14 residues. CDR3 region: CASSIDHVRLPQHF. CDR3 DNA sequence: TGTGCCAGTAGTATAGATCACGTCAGACTGCCCCAGCATTTT.

The rearrangement joins TRBV15 to TRBJ1-1; maybe TRBD1 (5 bases). Trimming removed 0 bases at V and 1 base at J, with 9 bases between. The CDR3 covers 15 residues. Germline CDR1 LNHNV, CDR2 YYDKDF (reference sequence). CDR3 loop: CATSRDRGENTEAFF. In DNA, the CDR3 is TGTGCCACCAGCAGAGATCGGGGGGAGAACACTGAAGCTTTCTTT.